This is a list of T cell receptor beta chains from one sample in a study of blood T cell repertoires in COVID-19. TCRdb keeps only in-frame clones here, not all; method: immunoSEQ multiplex PCR. The table records around 150,000 clones, 85% of them present only once. Source material: peripheral blood. The origin of the receptors is a human donor with acute or convalescent COVID-19. The donor label of this sample is uncertain. Each CDR3 is given without its conserved first and last residue.

j_call v_call cdr3_aa
TRBJ1-6 TRBV19 ASSIDGTGGPYNSPLH
TRBJ1-5 TRBV7-8 ASSRYQDRRNQPQH
TRBJ1-3 TRBV4-2 ASSRSTGSGNTIY
TRBJ1-1 TRBV19 ASRLGHKNTEAF
TRBJ2-7 TRBV15 ATSRARGRLSTYEQY
TRBJ2-1 TRBV23-1 ASSHDSRSTYNEQF
TRBJ1-1 TRBV28 ASSPIRVLRGNTEAF
TRBJ2-5 TRBV3-1/TRBV3-2 ASSQSPTTQETQY
TRBJ1-2 TRBV7-2 ASSFPDRGDGYT
TRBJ1-2 TRBV6-5 ASSYLEEFSGYT
TRBJ2-7 TRBV5-1 ASSFLAGGDEQY
TRBJ2-1 TRBV19 ASEDRGSYNEQF
TRBJ1-3 TRBV5-1 ASGWDRGNTIY
TRBJ2-7 TRBV7-2 ASSFTAPGLAGGSYEQY
TRBJ1-5 TRBV9 ASSASGTGDQPQH
TRBJ2-3 TRBV29-1 SVAGQSISTDTQY
TRBJ2-1 TRBV27 ASSSPGRDRGNEQF
TRBJ1-1 TRBV2 ASSPTVNTEAF
TRBJ1-2 TRBV18 ASSPSNYSPYGYT
TRBJ1-6 TRBV27 ASSFRRQGQSSYNSPLH
TRBJ2-6 TRBV7-3 ASSSIGTGWSGANVLT
TRBJ2-1 TRBV7-3 ASSLAGLGKNEQF
TRBJ1-2 TRBV6-5 ARGTGGGYT
TRBJ1-1 TRBV7-8 ASSSDRNTEAF
TRBJ1-4 TRBV18 ASSPGTKTEKLF
TRBJ2-5 TRBV19 ASKGTGTRYQETQY
TRBJ2-2 TRBV29-1 SAPVPSNTGELF